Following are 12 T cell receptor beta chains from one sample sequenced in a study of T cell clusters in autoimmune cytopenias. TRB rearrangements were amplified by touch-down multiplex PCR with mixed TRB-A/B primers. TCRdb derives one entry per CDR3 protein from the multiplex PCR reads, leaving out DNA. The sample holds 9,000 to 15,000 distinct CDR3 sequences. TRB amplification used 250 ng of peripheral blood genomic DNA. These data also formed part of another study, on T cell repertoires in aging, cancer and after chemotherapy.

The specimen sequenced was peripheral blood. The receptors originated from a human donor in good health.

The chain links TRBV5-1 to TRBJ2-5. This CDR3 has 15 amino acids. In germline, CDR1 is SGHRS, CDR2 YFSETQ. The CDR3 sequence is CASSGLAGRQETQYF.

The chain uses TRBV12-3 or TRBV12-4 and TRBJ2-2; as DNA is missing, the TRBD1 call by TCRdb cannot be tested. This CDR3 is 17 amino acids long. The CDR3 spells CASKGLSGQGNTGELFF.

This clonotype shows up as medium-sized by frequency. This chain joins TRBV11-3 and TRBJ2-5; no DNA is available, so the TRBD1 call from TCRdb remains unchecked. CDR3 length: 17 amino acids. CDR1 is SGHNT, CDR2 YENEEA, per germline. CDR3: CASSPRLGGGVQETQYF.

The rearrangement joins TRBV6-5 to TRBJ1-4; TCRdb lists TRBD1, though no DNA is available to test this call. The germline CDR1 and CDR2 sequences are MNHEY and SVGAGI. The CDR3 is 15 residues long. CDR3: CASSRAAGSLEKLFF.

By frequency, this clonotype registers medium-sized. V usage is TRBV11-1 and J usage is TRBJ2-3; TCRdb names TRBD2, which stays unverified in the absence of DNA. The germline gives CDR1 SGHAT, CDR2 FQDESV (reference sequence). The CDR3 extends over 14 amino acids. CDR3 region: CASSFGGPADTQYF. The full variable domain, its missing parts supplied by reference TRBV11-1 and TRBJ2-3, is EAEVAQSPRYKITEKSQAVAFWCDPISGHATLYWYRQILGQGPELLVQFQDESVVDDSQLPKDRFSAERLKGVDSTLKIQPAELGDSAMYLCASSFGGPADTQYFGPGTRLTVL.

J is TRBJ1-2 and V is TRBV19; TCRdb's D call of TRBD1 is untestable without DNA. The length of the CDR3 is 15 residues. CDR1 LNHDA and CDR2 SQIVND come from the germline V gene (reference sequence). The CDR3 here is CASSTYRGHNYGYTF.

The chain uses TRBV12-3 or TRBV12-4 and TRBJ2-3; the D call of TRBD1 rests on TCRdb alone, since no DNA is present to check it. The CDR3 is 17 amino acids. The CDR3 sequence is CASSLNGPGTVSDTQYF.

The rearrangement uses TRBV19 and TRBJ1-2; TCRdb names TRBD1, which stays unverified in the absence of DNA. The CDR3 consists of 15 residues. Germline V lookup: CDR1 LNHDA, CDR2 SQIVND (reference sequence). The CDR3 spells CATLRQGESNYGYTF.

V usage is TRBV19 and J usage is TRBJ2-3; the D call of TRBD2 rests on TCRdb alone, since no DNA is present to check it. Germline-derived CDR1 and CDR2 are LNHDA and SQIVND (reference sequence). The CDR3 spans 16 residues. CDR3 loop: CASSLGSGGETDTQYF.

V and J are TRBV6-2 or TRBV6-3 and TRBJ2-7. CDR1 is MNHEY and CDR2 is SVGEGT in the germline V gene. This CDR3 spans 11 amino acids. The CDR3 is CASSDPYERYF.

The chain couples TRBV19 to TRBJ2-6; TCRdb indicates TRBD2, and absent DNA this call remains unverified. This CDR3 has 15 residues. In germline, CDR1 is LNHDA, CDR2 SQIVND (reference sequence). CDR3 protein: CASSATHTKVNVLTF.

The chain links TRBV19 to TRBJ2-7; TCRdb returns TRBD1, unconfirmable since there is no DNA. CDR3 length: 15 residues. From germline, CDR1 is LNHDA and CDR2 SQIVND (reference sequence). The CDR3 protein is CASSIAGTGGYEQYF.